A selection of T cell receptor beta chains follows, all from one sample in a study of radiotherapy plus CTLA-4 blockade in lung cancer. Some clones are missing from TCRdb's copy, which holds only in-frame ones; the method was immunoSEQ multiplex PCR. The table lists 24,000 or so clones, roughly 70% of them singletons, with roughly 3% in the top ten. The specimen comprised peripheral blood, sampled from a patient treated with radiotherapy plus ipilimumab. The origin of the receptors is a human donor with non-small cell lung cancer whose response to radiotherapy plus ipilimumab could not be evaluated. Both conserved end residues are part of each CDR3. D genes are given only for firm matches. Size is omitted from some rows. Given values are once, few, many or a class for expanded clones.

>NA|TRBD1|TRBV5-1|TRBJ2-1
TGCGCCAGCAGTTACACCGGGACAGGGGTTTACGAGCAGTTCTTC
CASSYTGTGVYEQFF
>NA|TRBD1|TRBV7-9|TRBJ2-3
TGTGCCTCCATCAGAGCGGCAGGGGGCGCAGATACGCAGTATTTT
CASIRAAGGADTQYF
>NA|NA|TRBV5-1|TRBJ2-5
TGCGCCAGCAGCCAGGGGTTGGGACACGAGACCCAGTACTTC
CASSQGLGHETQYF
>few|NA|TRBV5-1|TRBJ2-7
TGCGCCAGCCAAAGAGACAGGTCATACTACGAGCAGTACTTC
CASQRDRSYYEQYF
>NA|NA|TRBV6-5|TRBJ2-5
TGTGCCAGCAGTAGGACAGATCAAGAGACCCAGTACTTC
CASSRTDQETQYF
>NA|TRBD2|TRBV5-1|TRBJ2-3
TGCGCCAGCAGCCGGCTAGCGGAAAGCACAGATACGCAGTATTTT
CASSRLAESTDTQYF
>NA|NA|TRBV6-1|TRBJ1-1
TGTGCCAGCAGTGAATGGGGCCCCAACACTGAAGCTTTCTTT
CASSEWGPNTEAFF
>NA|TRBD1|TRBV10-1|TRBJ1-4
TGCGCCAGCAGCTACAGGGGAGGAGTTGAAAAACTGTTTTTT
CASSYRGGVEKLFF
>once|TRBD1|TRBV7-6|TRBJ2-3
TGTGCCAGCAGTCTCCTCCCGACAGGGGTTACAGATACGCAGTATTTT
CASSLLPTGVTDTQYF
>NA|NA|TRBV28|TRBJ1-2
TGTGCCAGCAGTTTAACGGCCGCGGGGCAGACCTATGGCTACACCTTC
CASSLTAAGQTYGYTF
>NA|NA|TRBV19|TRBJ2-5
TGTGCCAGTAGTACTACTCGGAGGGGAATGGGGGAGACCCAGTACTTC
CASSTTRRGMGETQYF
>NA|NA|TRBV28|TRBJ2-7
TGTGCCAGCAGTTCCCATTTGCGGGGCGCCTACGAGCAGTACTTC
CASSSHLRGAYEQYF
>NA|TRBD1|TRBV7-2|TRBJ2-7
TGTGCCAGCAGTCAGTACGCCGGGACAGAGTACGAGCAGTACTTC
CASSQYAGTEYEQYF
>NA|TRBD2|TRBV5-1|TRBJ2-7
TGCGCCAGCAGCTTGGGCCCGCTTGGGACTAGCGGGAACTACGAGCAGTACTTC
CASSLGPLGTSGNYEQYF
>NA|TRBD2|TRBV7-6|TRBJ2-5
TGTGCCAGCAGCTTAGCCAGACTAGCGAGGTACCAAGAGACCCAGTACTTC
CASSLARLARYQETQYF
>NA|NA|TRBV28|TRBJ1-4
TGTGCCAGCAGTTGGGGTAGCGCAACTAATGAAAAACTGTTTTTT
CASSWGSATNEKLFF
>once|NA|TRBV5-8|TRBJ2-7
TGTGCCAGCAGCTTTACGGGTTCCTACGAGCAGTACTTC
CASSFTGSYEQYF
>NA|TRBD2|TRBV6-1|TRBJ2-7
TGTGCCAGCAGTGAAGGCCCACGCGGGGGGCTCGAGCAGTACTTC
CASSEGPRGGLEQYF
>NA|TRBD2|TRBV11-2|TRBJ2-2
TGTGCCAGCAGCCCCCTGGGTGGCGGGAGGGCCGCCACCGGGGAGCTGTTTTTT
CASSPLGGGRAATGELFF
>once|NA|TRBV30|TRBJ1-6
TGTGCCTGGAGGTTAAGAGGGAGCTCCTATAATTCACCCCTCCACTTT
CAWRLRGSSYNSPLHF
>NA|NA|TRBV4-1|TRBJ1-2
TGCGCCAGCAGTCTCAGGGTAATAGTAAGAGGCTACACCTTC
CASSLRVIVRGYTF
>NA|NA|TRBV5-1|TRBJ1-1
TGCGCCAGCAGCTTTCCCCCGGACACTGAAGCTTTCTTT
CASSFPPDTEAFF
>NA|TRBD1|TRBV30|TRBJ2-7
TGTGCCGGGGGGACAGGGGATGCCCCCTACGAGCAGTACTTC
CAGGTGDAPYEQYF
>NA|TRBD1|TRBV5-4|TRBJ1-1
TGTGCCAGCAGCTTACAGGGGATGAACACTGAAGCTTTCTTT
CASSLQGMNTEAFF
>few|TRBD2|TRBV10-1|TRBJ2-1
TGCGCCAGCAGTGACGGGACTAGCGGGGTGAGCTCCTACAATGAGCAGTTCTTC
CASSDGTSGVSSYNEQFF
>few|TRBD1|TRBV25-1|TRBJ2-7
TGTGCCAGCTCCCGCCCCGGGACAGTAAGCTCCTACGAGCAGTACTTC
CASSRPGTVSSYEQYF
>few|TRBD1|TRBV10-3|TRBJ1-2
TGTGCCATCAGCGGTGGGGTTGGACAGGGAAAGAACTATGGCTACACCTTC
CAISGGVGQGKNYGYTF
>NA|NA|TRBV19|TRBJ2-7
TGTGCCAGTAACCCCTCAAACGGAGGTCACGAGCAGTACTTC
CASNPSNGGHEQYF
>NA|NA|TRBV7-8|TRBJ2-3
TGTGCCAGCAGCCTCGAACGGACAGATACGCAGTATTTT
CASSLERTDTQYF
>few|NA|TRBV5-1|TRBJ2-5
TGCGCCAGCAGCTTGGCGGGGTTACAAGAGACCCAGTACTTC
CASSLAGLQETQYF
>NA|NA|TRBV2|TRBJ2-5
TGTGCCAGCAGCGTGGACACGCTCCTGTCCCAGTACTTC
CASSVDTLLSQYF
>NA|TRBD1|TRBV19|TRBJ1-2
TGTGCCAGTAGTATAGATGCCCAGGGGGCCATAGACTATGGCTACACCTTC
CASSIDAQGAIDYGYTF
>NA|TRBD2|TRBV28|TRBJ2-7
TGTGCCAGCAGGGGGAGTAGCGGGGTGGATGAGCAGTACTTC
CASRGSSGVDEQYF
>few|NA|TRBV15|TRBJ1-1
TGTGCCACCAGCAGAGTCCACATGAACACTGAAGCTTTCTTT
CATSRVHMNTEAFF
>NA|NA|TRBV19|TRBJ2-2
TGTGCCAGTAGTCCTAGCCCTTTTACCGGGGAGCTGTTTTTT
CASSPSPFTGELFF
>NA|TRBD1|TRBV6-6|TRBJ1-1
TGTGCCAGCAGCCCCAGGGGGGCAGGAGGAACTGAAGCTTTCTTT
CASSPRGAGGTEAFF
>NA|TRBD1|TRBV5-6|TRBJ2-5
TGTGCCAGCAGCTTGAGGGGACAGTCAAACCAAGAGACCCAGTACTTC
CASSLRGQSNQETQYF
>few|TRBD1|TRBV4-1|TRBJ2-3
TGCGCCAGCAGCCTGCGACAGGGGGCTTCCGAAACAGATACGCAGTATTTT
CASSLRQGASETDTQYF
>NA|TRBD2|TRBV7-2|TRBJ2-2
TGTGCCAGCAGCTTCCCCCGTCTAGCGGGAGAAGGCGGGGAGCTGTTTTTT
CASSFPRLAGEGGELFF
>NA|NA|TRBV11-2|TRBJ2-1
TGTGCCAGCAGGCGTTCGGGTGGCTCCTACAATGAGCAGTTCTTC
CASRRSGGSYNEQFF
>few|NA|TRBV4-1|TRBJ1-4
TGCGCCAGCAGCCACCTGGGCACTGAAAAACTGTTTTTT
CASSHLGTEKLFF
>NA|TRBD1|TRBV2|TRBJ1-1
TGTGCCAGCAGTGAAAAACAGGGGGGTAAAGCTTTCTTT
CASSEKQGGKAFF
>NA|NA|TRBV13|TRBJ2-1
TGTGCCAGCAGCGTCGAGAGTGAGCAGTTCTTC
CASSVESEQFF
>few|NA|TRBV5-6|TRBJ1-1
TGTGCCAGCAGCCAGAACGCTGAAGCTTTCTTT
CASSQNAEAFF
>NA|TRBD1|TRBV18|TRBJ2-2
TGTGCCAGCTCACCGACAGGGGACAACACCGGGGAGCTGTTTTTT
CASSPTGDNTGELFF
>few|TRBD2|TRBV5-8|TRBJ2-3
TGTGCCAGCAGCCCGGGACTAGCGGCTAGCATGGCAGATACGCAGTATTTT
CASSPGLAASMADTQYF
>NA|TRBD1|TRBV2|TRBJ1-6
TGTGCCAGCAACGTCGGGACAGGGTCCTATTCACCCCTCCACTTT
CASNVGTGSYSPLHF
>once|NA|TRBV28|TRBJ1-1
TGTGCCAGCAGGGGAGGGTTGGGGCCGAACACTGAAGCTTTCTTT
CASRGGLGPNTEAFF
>NA|NA|TRBV5-1|TRBJ1-1
TGCGCCAGCAGCCCCCATCCCGTGCAGGCGACACCGAACACTGAAGCTTTCTTT
CASSPHPVQATPNTEAFF
>NA|NA|TRBV27|TRBJ1-5
TGTGCCAGCAGGACAGGAAATCAGCCCCAGCATTTT
CASRTGNQPQHF
>NA|TRBD1|TRBV5-4|TRBJ1-2
TGTGCCAGCAGCGCCTGGACAGGGGGGAACTATGGCTACACCTTC
CASSAWTGGNYGYTF
>NA|NA|TRBV20-1|TRBJ1-2
TGCAGTGCCCTACCACAGGATGGCTACACCTTC
CSALPQDGYTF
>NA|NA|TRBV25-1|TRBJ1-2
TGTGCCAGCAGCGAGAGGGCAGCGGGGGCGCGTTATGGCTACACCTTC
CASSERAAGARYGYTF
>NA|NA|TRBV7-6|TRBJ2-6
TGTGCCAGCAGCTTAGCGGCAGGGTCTGGGGCCAACGTCCTGACTTTC
CASSLAAGSGANVLTF
>NA|NA|TRBV7-6|TRBJ1-2
TGTGCCAGCAGCTTCATCGGGGATTCGGGCGGCTACACCTTC
CASSFIGDSGGYTF
>NA|TRBD1|TRBV5-5|TRBJ2-2
TGTGCCAGCACCAGGACAGGGGGTCCCACCGGGGAGCTGTTTTTT
CASTRTGGPTGELFF
>NA|TRBD1|TRBV7-6|TRBJ2-1
TGTGCCAGCAGCTACAGACAACAGGGGATGAATGAGCAGTTCTTC
CASSYRQQGMNEQFF
>NA|NA|TRBV5-1|TRBJ2-2
TGCGCCAGCCATACCGGTGCGGGAAACGCCGGGGAGCTGTTTTTT
CASHTGAGNAGELFF
>NA|NA|TRBV7-2|TRBJ2-7
TGTGCCAGCAGCTTACGTCCCTTCAGCTCCTACGAGCAGTACTTC
CASSLRPFSSYEQYF